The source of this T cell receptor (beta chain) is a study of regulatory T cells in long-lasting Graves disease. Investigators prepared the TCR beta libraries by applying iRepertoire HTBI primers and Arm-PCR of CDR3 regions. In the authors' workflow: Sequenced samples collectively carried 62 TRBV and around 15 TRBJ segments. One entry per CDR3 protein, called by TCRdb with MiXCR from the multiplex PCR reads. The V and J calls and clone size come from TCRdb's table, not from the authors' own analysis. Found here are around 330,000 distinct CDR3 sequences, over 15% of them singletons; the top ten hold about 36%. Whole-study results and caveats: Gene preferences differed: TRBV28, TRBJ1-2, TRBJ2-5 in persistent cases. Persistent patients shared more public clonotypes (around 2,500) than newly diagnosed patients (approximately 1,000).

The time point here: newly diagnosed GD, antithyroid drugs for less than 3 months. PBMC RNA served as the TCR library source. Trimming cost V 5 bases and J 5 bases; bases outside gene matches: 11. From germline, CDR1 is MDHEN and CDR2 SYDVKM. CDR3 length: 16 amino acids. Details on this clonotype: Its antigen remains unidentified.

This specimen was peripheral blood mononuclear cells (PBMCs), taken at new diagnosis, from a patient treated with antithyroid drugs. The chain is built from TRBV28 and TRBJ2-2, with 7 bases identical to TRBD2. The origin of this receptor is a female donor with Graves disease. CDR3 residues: CASSAPAGLATGELFF. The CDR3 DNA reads TGTGCCAGCAGTGCACCAGCGGGACTGGCAACCGGGGAGCTGTTTTTT.